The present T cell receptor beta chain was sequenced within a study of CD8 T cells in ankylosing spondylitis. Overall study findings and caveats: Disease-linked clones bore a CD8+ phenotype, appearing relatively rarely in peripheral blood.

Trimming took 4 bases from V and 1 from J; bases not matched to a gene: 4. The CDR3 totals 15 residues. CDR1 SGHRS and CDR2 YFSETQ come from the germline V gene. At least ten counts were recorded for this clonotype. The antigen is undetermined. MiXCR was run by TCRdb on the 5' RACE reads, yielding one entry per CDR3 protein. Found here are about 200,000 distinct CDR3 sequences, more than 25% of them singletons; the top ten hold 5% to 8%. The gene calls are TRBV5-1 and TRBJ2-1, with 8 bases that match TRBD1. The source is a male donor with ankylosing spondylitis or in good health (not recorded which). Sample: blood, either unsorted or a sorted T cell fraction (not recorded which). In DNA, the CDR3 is TGCGCCAGCAGCCAAACAGGGGGATCCTACAATGAGCAGTTCTTC. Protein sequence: CASSQTGGSYNEQFF.